Presented here are 27 T cell receptor beta chains from one specimen sequenced in a study of beta chain features in type 1 diabetes. The whole isolated RNA underwent reverse transcription, so sequencing captured expressed TCRB transcripts. The method was immunoSEQ multiplex PCR; TCRdb's version includes in-frame clones alone and lacks a portion of them. Of 110,000 or so clones detected, less than 40% appear once; the ten largest clones hold 0.06% to 0.075%. Input material: stem cell memory CD4+ T cells from blood. The origin of the receptors is a woman between 18 and 29 years old in good health.

This chain connects TRBV20-1 to TRBJ2-5; D not resolved. V was shortened by 3 bases and J by 5 bases, with 7 bases between the two germline ends. Per the germline V gene, CDR1 is DFQATT and CDR2 is SNEGSKA (reference sequence). CDR3 length equals 11 residues. The CDR3 loop is CSASPLETQYF. The CDR3 DNA follows: TGCAGTGCTAGCCCCCTGGAGACCCAGTACTTC.

V is TRBV21-1 and J is TRBJ2-7; the table's D call of TRBD2 was not tested on the DNA. TRBV21-1 is noted as a pseudogene. This CDR3 contains 14 residues. The CDR3 loop reads CASASPVGVGEQYF. CDR3 nucleotide sequence: TGTGCCAGCGCATCGCCCGTGGGAGTAGGCGAGCAGTACTTC.

This chain connects TRBV5-1 to TRBJ1-1; 7 positions agree with TRBD1. The CDR3 length is 14 residues. Unmatched junction bases numbered 4, after V lost 5 bases and J lost 0 bases. CDR1 is SGHRS, CDR2 YFSETQ, per germline. CDR3 protein: CASRMTGMNTEAFF. The CDR3 DNA sequence: TGCGCCAGCAGAATGACAGGGATGAACACTGAAGCTTTCTTT.

This chain connects TRBV5-4 to TRBJ2-2; TRBD2 agrees at 7 bases. J gave up 1 base and V 4 bases, and 7 bases lay outside the gene matches. The germline gives CDR1 SGHNT, CDR2 YYREEE (reference sequence). The CDR3 has 16 residues. This CDR3 reads CASSRESGKNTGELFF. CDR3 bases: TGTGCCAGCAGCCGGGAGAGCGGGAAGAACACCGGGGAGCTGTTTTTT.

This clone has just one count. The junction departs from the called germline gene at one end, perhaps through a read error. The rearrangement links TRBV5-1 to TRBJ1-1, with D possibly being TRBD1 (5 bases). The CDR3 is 13 amino acids. Germline CDR1 reads SGHRS; CDR2 reads YFSETQ. CDR3 sequence (DNA): TGCGCCAGCAGCTTGGACAGGAGCACTGAAGTTTTCTTT. This codes for CASSLDRSTEVFF.

The chain uses TRBV19 and TRBJ1-5, with D perhaps matching TRBD1 (6 bases). The CDR3 runs 13 residues. The V gene's germline CDR1 is LNHDA and CDR2 SQIVND (reference sequence). V was pared by 8 bases and J by 3 bases, with 11 bases between. The CDR3 region has the DNA TGTGCCAGTCTACAGGGCTCCAATCAGCCCCAGCATTTT. This codes for CASLQGSNQPQHF.

J is TRBJ2-7 and V is TRBV7-2, with D possibly matching TRBD2 (5 bases). The CDR3 runs 12 residues. Germline lookup yields CDR1 SGHTA and CDR2 FQGNSA. V lost 2 bases and J 6 bases, leaving 8 bases between the germline ends. CDR3 in DNA: TGTGCCAGCAGCTTACGAGGGTCCGAGCAGTACTTC. Translation: CASSLRGSEQYF.

The V gene is TRBV29-1, the J gene TRBJ2-7; TRBD2 aligns across 8 bases. The CDR3 loop spans 13 amino acids. V gave up 4 bases and J gave up 2 bases; unmatched junction bases: 4. Looked up from germline, CDR1 is SQVTM and CDR2 is ANQGSEA. CDR3 DNA sequence: TGCAGCGTTGGTGCGGGACTAGCCTACGAGCAGTACTTC. Encoded protein: CSVGAGLAYEQYF.

The chain has TRBV27 and TRBJ2-4; TRBD2 matches at 7 bases. Germline V gives CDR1 MNHEY, CDR2 SMNVEV (reference sequence). Trimming at V came to 10 bases and at J to 2 bases, leaving 5 bases not matched to a gene. This CDR3 is built from 13 residues. DNA for the CDR3: TGTGCCAAAAGGGAGGGCCCCAAAAACATTCAGTACTTC. Its protein is CAKREGPKNIQYF.

The rearrangement joins TRBV5-4 to TRBJ2-7; 10 positions match TRBD2. Germline assignment: CDR1 SGHNT and CDR2 YYREEE (reference sequence). J gave up 0 bases and V 1 base, and 7 bases lay outside the gene matches. This CDR3 is 17 amino acids long. DNA of the CDR3: TGTGCCAGCAGCTTGATAGCGGGAGGTCTTAGCTCCTACGAGCAGTACTTC. Protein product: CASSLIAGGLSSYEQYF.

The chain is built from TRBV19 and TRBJ2-6; no definite D call. Trimming stripped 1 base from V and 0 bases from J, with 4 bases between. Germline assignment: CDR1 LNHDA and CDR2 SQIVND (reference sequence). CDR3 length: 15 amino acids. CDR3 sequence (DNA): TGTGCCAGTAGTATAGGTAGCTCTGGGGCCAACGTCCTGACTTTC. Translation gives CASSIGSSGANVLTF.

The V call is TRBV5-4, the J call TRBJ1-3; weak D call: TRBD1 (6 bases). Germline loops: CDR1 SGHNT, CDR2 YYREEE (reference sequence). This CDR3 contains 15 residues. V shed 4 bases and J shed 0 bases, with 11 bases lying between them. This CDR3 reads CASSLAGASGNTIYF. Written as DNA, the CDR3 is TGTGCCAGCAGCCTCGCAGGGGCCTCTGGAAACACCATATATTTT.

The V and J genes are TRBV29-1 and TRBJ1-1; D not resolved. Germline values: CDR1 SQVTM, CDR2 ANQGSEA. The CDR3 has 11 amino acids. The germline V and J ends were trimmed by 4 bases and 11 bases, with 14 bases remaining between them. CDR3 region: CSVALVVSAFF. CDR3 coding DNA: TGCAGCGTTGCCTTGGTCGTGAGCGCTTTCTTT. The full variable domain, its missing parts supplied by reference TRBV29-1 and TRBJ1-1, is SAVISQKPSRDICQRGTSLTIQCQVDSQVTMMFWYRQQPGQSLTLIATANQGSEATYESGFVIDKFPISRPNLTFSTLTVSNMSPEDSSIYLCSVALVVSAFFGQGTRLTVV.

This rearrangement joins TRBV5-6 to TRBJ2-3, with 13 bases matching TRBD2. There are 15 residues in the CDR3. J gave up 7 bases and V 4 bases, and 6 bases lay outside the gene matches. The germline V gene encodes CDR1 SGHDT and CDR2 YYEEEE. The CDR3 nucleotides read TGTGCCAGCAGCCCGGGACTAGCGGGAATGTATACGCAGTATTTT. It is translated as CASSPGLAGMYTQYF.

This clone was counted between two and nine times. This chain joins TRBV5-4 and TRBJ2-3; 7 bases fit TRBD1. Germline CDR1 reads SGHNT; CDR2 reads YYREEE (reference sequence). V dropped 2 bases and J dropped 4; count of bases not matched to a gene: 1. This CDR3 is 13 amino acids long. The CDR3 loop reads CASSLTGADTQYF. In nucleotides, the CDR3 is TGTGCCAGCAGCTTAACAGGGGCAGATACGCAGTATTTT.

V gene TRBV28 combines with J gene TRBJ2-7; a weak D match, TRBD2 (6 bases). The V end lost 5 bases, the J end lost 6 bases, and 26 bases lay between the germline ends. This CDR3 is built from 17 residues. Germline V gene data show CDR1 as MDHEN and CDR2 as SYDVKM. The CDR3 loop is CASSRVKLALTPAEQYF. The CDR3 coding sequence is TGTGCCAGCAGTCGAGTCAAGCTAGCGCTAACTCCGGCCGAGCAGTACTTC.

This clone was observed a handful of times. The genes are TRBV28 and TRBJ2-7, with D possibly being TRBD2 (6 bases). The CDR3 totals 12 residues. Trimming removed 6 bases at V and 2 bases at J, with 8 bases between. Per the germline V gene, CDR1 is MDHEN and CDR2 is SYDVKM. CDR3 in amino acids: CASRRGTYEQYF. The DNA of the CDR3 is TGTGCCAGCAGACGGGGGACCTACGAGCAGTACTTC.

The chain recombines TRBV5-6 with TRBJ2-7, with a possible D match to TRBD1 (6 bases). The CDR3 sequence is 15 residues long. The germline V gene has CDR1 SGHDT and CDR2 YYEEEE. Trimming stripped 0 bases from V and 6 bases from J, with 16 bases between. The CDR3 DNA is TGTGCCAGCAGCTTGGACCAAACACAGGGATCCGAGCAGTACTTC. The encoded protein is CASSLDQTQGSEQYF.

V usage is TRBV15 and J usage is TRBJ2-3, with D possibly TRBD2 on 6 matching bases. Trimming stripped 8 bases from V and 1 base from J, with 16 bases between. Germline loops: CDR1 LNHNV, CDR2 YYDKDF (reference sequence). The CDR3 loop spans 15 amino acids. CDR3 protein: CATASGRGGTDTQYF. The CDR3 region has the DNA TGTGCCACCGCATCCGGGAGAGGGGGCACAGATACGCAGTATTTT.

This rearrangement joins TRBV4-2 to TRBJ2-7; 10 positions agree with TRBD1. The CDR3 totals 15 residues. The V and J ends lost 2 bases and 5 bases, in that order; junction bases with no gene match: 6. Germline loops: CDR1 LGHNA, CDR2 YNFKEQ. Here the CDR3 reads CASSQPGQGVDEQYF. The CDR3 nucleotides are TGTGCCAGCAGCCAACCCGGACAGGGGGTCGACGAGCAGTACTTC.

The chain recombines TRBV2 with TRBJ2-7; 10 nucleotides match TRBD1. V was pared by 8 bases and J by 6 bases, with 10 bases of the junction left unmatched. The V gene's germline CDR1 is SNHLY and CDR2 FYNNEI. CDR3 length equals 14 residues. CDR3 DNA: TGTGCCAGCGGGGCCGGGACAGGGGCTGCCGAGCAGTACTTC. Translation gives CASGAGTGAAEQYF.

This rearrangement joins TRBV21-1 to TRBJ2-7; the D segment call TRBD1 is taken from the table without a DNA check. TRBV21-1 is listed as a pseudogene. The CDR3 sequence is 17 residues long. The CDR3 protein is CASSKAPLGHRSYEQYF. Here the CDR3 DNA reads TGTGCCAGCAGCAAAGCACCCTTGGGACACCGCTCCTACGAGCAGTACTTC.

The chain has TRBV4-2 and TRBJ2-2; 9 bases map to TRBD2. Germline CDR1 LGHNA, CDR2 YNFKEQ. J was trimmed by 6 bases and V by 5 bases; bases with no gene match: 7. The CDR3 loop spans 15 amino acids. As DNA, the CDR3 is TGTGCCAGCAGCAGGACTAGCGATGATCCCGGGGAGCTGTTTTTT. This codes for CASSRTSDDPGELFF.

This rearrangement joins TRBV29-1 to TRBJ1-1; the D gene is possibly TRBD1 (5 bases). This CDR3 has 12 amino acids. V was clipped by 6 bases and J by 1 base, with 9 bases between them. The V gene's germline CDR1 is SQVTM and CDR2 ANQGSEA. CDR3: CSVGGANTEAFF. As DNA, the CDR3 is TGCAGCGTAGGAGGGGCGAACACTGAAGCTTTCTTT.

The chain uses TRBV29-1 and TRBJ2-7; unclear D gene. Trimming took 4 bases from V and 3 from J, leaving 7 bases between them. The germline V gene has CDR1 SQVTM and CDR2 ANQGSEA. CDR3 length: 11 residues. DNA of the CDR3: TGCAGCGTTGCTCCAGGCTACGAGCAGTACTTC. It is translated as CSVAPGYEQYF.

The V gene is TRBV7-2, the J gene TRBJ1-5, with 9 bases identical to TRBD1. CDR3 length equals 14 residues. In germline, CDR1 is SGHTA, CDR2 FQGNSA. After removal of 5 bases from V and 7 bases from J, the junction contained 6 bases not matched to a gene. The CDR3 bases are TGTGCCAGCAGCGAAACAGGGGGCAGGCAGCCCCAGCATTTT. Its translation is CASSETGGRQPQHF.

In this sample, this clone turned up a few times. The J gene is TRBJ2-7, the V gene TRBV6-5; D is possibly TRBD2 (6 bases). Germline V CDR1 and CDR2: MNHEY, SVGAGI. CDR3 length: 14 residues. V shed 5 bases and J shed 5 bases, with 16 bases lying between them. DNA of the CDR3: TGTGCCAGCAGTCATGGGGGGTATTTCCACGAGCAGTACTTC. The encoded protein is CASSHGGYFHEQYF.